The TCR beta chain described here comes from a study of radiotherapy plus CTLA-4 blockade in lung cancer. On the study more broadly: Overall, roughly 18% of patients showed an objective response, while about 29% attained disease control. Regarding the study as a whole: Reportedly, early blood T cell clone dynamics best predicted response, with interferon-beta. Among blood TCR repertoires after radiotherapy plus ipilimumab, tumor-derived clones expanded.

For this clone: The antigen is undetermined.

Assay: immunoSEQ multiplex PCR; the TCRdb copy retains only in-frame clones and omits some. The top ten clones hold around 10% of a sample with tens of thousands of clones, roughly 76% of them seen once. Treatment of patients with chemo-refractory metastatic non-small-cell lung cancer consisted of focal radiation plus CTLA-4 blockade with ipilimumab. This CDR3 contains 15 residues. Germline V gene sequence: CDR1 MNHEY, CDR2 SVGAGI. V was pared by 5 bases and J by 11 bases, with 21 bases between. J is TRBJ1-4 and V is TRBV6-5; tentatively, D is TRBD1 (6 bases). This specimen was peripheral blood, taken from a patient treated with radiotherapy plus ipilimumab. The receptor was isolated from a human donor with non-small cell lung cancer who had stable disease on radiotherapy plus ipilimumab. In nucleotides, the CDR3 is TGTGCCAGCAGTCCCAGGGTAGGGGGTCGTGGGAAACTGTTTTTT. It translates to CASSPRVGGRGKLFF.